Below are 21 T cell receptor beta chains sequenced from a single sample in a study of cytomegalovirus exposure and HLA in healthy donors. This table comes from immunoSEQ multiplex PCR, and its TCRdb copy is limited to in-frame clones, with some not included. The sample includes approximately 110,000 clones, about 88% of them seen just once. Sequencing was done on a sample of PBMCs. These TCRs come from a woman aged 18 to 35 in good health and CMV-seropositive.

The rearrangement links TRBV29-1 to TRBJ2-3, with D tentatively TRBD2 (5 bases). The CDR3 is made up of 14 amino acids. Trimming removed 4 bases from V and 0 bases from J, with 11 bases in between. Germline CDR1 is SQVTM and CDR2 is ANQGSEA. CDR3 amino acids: CSVARGSSTDTQYF. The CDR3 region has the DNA TGCAGCGTTGCCCGGGGTTCTAGCACAGATACGCAGTATTTT.

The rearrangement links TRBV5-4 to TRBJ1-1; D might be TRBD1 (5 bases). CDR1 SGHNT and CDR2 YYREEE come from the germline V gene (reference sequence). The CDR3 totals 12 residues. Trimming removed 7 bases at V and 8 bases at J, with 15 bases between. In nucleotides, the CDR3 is TGTGCCAGCGGAGGGGAAGGTCGGGAAGCTTTCTTT. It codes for CASGGEGREAFF.

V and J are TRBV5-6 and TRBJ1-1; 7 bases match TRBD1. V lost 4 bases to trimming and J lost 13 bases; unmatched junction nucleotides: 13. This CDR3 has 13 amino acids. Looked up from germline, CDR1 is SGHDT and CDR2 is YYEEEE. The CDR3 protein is CASSPWDSRFCFF. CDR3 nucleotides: TGTGCCAGCAGCCCCTGGGACAGCCGATTCTGTTTCTTT.

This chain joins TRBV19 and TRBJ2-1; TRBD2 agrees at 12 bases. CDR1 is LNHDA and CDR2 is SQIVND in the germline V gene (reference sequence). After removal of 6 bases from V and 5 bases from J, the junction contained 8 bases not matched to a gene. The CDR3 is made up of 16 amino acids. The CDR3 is CASRTIGLAGHNEQFF. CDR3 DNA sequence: TGTGCCAGTAGAACTATCGGACTAGCGGGGCACAATGAGCAGTTCTTC.

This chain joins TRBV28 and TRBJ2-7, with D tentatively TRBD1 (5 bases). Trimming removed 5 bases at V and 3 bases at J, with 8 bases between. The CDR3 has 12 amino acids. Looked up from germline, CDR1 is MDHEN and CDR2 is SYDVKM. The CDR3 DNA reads TGTGCCAGCAGTGAGGACAACTACGAGCAGTACTTC. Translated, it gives CASSEDNYEQYF.

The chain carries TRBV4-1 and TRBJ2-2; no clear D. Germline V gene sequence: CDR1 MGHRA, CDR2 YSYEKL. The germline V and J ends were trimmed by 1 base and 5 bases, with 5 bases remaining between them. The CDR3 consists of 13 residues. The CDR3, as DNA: TGCGCCAGCAGCCAAGTTGAGACCGGGGAGCTGTTTTTT. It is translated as CASSQVETGELFF.

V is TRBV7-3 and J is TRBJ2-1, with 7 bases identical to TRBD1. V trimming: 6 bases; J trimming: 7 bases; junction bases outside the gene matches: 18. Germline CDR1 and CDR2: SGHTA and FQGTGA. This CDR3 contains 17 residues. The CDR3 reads CASRGPLDRQRGNEQFF. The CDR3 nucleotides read TGTGCCAGCAGGGGACCACTGGACAGGCAAAGGGGAAATGAGCAGTTCTTC.

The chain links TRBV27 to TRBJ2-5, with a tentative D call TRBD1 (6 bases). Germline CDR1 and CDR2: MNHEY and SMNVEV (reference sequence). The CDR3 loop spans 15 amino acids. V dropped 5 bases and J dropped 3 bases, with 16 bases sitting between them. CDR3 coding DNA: TGTGCCAGCAGTGGGTCGGGGCAGGGGAAAGAGACCCAGTACTTC. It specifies CASSGSGQGKETQYF.

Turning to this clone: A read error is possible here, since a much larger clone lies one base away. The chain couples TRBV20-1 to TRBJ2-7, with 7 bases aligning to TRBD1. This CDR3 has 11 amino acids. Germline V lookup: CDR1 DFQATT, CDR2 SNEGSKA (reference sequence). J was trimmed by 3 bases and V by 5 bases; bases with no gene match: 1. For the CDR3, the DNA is TGCAGTGCTGGACAGGACTACGAGCAGTACTTC. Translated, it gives CSAGQDYEQYF.

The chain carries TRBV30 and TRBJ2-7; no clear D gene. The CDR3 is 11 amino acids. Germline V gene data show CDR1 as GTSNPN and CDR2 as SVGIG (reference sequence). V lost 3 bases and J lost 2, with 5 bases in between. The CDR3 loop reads CAWSETYEQYF. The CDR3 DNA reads TGTGCCTGGAGCGAGACCTACGAGCAGTACTTC.

CDR3 sequence (DNA): TGTGCTAGTGGTTTGGTACTACCACAGGGGAACACTGAAGCTTTCTTT. It codes for CASGLVLPQGNTEAFF. The chain couples TRBV12-5 to TRBJ1-1; D possibly corresponds to TRBD1 (6 bases). The CDR3 spans 16 residues. V lost 0 bases and J 1 base, leaving 12 bases between the germline ends. Germline V CDR1 and CDR2: LGHNT, FRNRAP.

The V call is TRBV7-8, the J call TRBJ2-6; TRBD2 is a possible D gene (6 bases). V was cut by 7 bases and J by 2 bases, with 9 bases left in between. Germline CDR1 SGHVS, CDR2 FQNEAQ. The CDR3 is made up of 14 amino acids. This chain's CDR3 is CASMRDTGANVLTF. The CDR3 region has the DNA TGTGCCAGCATGCGGGATACTGGGGCCAACGTCCTGACTTTC.

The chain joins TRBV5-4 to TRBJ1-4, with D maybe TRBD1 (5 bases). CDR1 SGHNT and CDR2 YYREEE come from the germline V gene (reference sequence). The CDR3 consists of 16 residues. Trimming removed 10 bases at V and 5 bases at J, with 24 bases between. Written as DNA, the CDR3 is TGTGCCTTCGGGGGTCAGAGGTCGTTGACAAATGAAAAACTGTTTTTT. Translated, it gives CAFGGQRSLTNEKLFF.

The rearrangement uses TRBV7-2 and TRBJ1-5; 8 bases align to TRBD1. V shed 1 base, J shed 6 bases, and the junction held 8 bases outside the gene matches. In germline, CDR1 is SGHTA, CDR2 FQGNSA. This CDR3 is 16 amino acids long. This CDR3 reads CASSLDSGGAGQPQHF. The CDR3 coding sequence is TGTGCCAGCAGCTTAGATTCAGGGGGCGCCGGTCAGCCCCAGCATTTT.

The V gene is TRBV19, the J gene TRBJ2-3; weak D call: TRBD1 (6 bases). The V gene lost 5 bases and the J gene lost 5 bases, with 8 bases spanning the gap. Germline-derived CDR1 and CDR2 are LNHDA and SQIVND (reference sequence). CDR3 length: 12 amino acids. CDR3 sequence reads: CASSPGEDTQYF. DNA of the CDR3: TGTGCCAGTAGTCCAGGGGAAGATACGCAGTATTTT.

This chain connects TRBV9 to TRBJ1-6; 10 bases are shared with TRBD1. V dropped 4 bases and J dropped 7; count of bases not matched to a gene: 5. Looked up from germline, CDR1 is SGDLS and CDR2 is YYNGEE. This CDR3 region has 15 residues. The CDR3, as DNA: TGTGCCAGCAGCATTGGACAGGGGGGGAATTCACCCCTCCACTTT. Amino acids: CASSIGQGGNSPLHF.

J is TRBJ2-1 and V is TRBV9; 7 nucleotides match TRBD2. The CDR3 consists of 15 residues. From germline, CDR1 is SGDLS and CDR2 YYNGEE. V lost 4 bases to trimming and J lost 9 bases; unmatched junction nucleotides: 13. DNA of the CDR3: TGTGCCAGCAGCATACCTGGCGGGAGAGGTGGTGAGCAGTTCTTC. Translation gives CASSIPGGRGGEQFF.

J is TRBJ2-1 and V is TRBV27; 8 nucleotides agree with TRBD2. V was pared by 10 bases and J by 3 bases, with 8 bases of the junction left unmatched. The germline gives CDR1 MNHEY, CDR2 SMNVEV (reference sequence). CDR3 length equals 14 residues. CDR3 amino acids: CATTRSGIYNEQFF. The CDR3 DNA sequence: TGTGCCACCACCCGTAGCGGGATCTACAATGAGCAGTTCTTC.

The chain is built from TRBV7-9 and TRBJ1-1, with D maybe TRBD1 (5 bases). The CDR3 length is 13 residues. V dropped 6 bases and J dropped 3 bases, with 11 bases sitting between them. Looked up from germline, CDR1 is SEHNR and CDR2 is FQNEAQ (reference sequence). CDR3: CASSQQGDTEAFF. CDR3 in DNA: TGTGCCAGCAGTCAACAAGGGGACACTGAAGCTTTCTTT. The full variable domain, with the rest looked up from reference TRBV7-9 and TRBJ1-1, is DTGVSQNPRHKITKRGQNVTFRCDPISEHNRLYWYRQTLGQGPEFLTYFQNEAQLEKSRLLSDRFSAERPKGSFSTLEIQRTEQGDSAMYLCASSQQGDTEAFFGQGTRLTVV.

CDR3: CASSMGTVEGRSYEQYF. CDR3 in DNA: TGTGCCAGTAGTATGGGTACGGTAGAGGGCAGGTCCTACGAGCAGTACTTC. V and J are TRBV19 and TRBJ2-7, with a weak D call TRBD2 (5 bases). Between the trimmed V and J ends, which lost 3 bases and 1 base, there was a span of 19 bases. The CDR3 has 17 residues. The germline CDR1 and CDR2 sequences are LNHDA and SQIVND (reference sequence).

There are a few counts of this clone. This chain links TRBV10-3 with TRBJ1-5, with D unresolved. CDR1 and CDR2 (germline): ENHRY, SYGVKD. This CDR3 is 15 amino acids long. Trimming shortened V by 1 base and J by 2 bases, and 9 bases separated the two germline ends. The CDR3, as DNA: TGTGCCATCAGTGAGTGGGAGAGGGGCAATCAGCCCCAGCATTTT. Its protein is CAISEWERGNQPQHF.